This T cell receptor beta chain was sequenced for a study of blood T cells in healthy people across ages. Healthy Russian Caucasian donors spanned ages about 6 to 90 years. Germline CDR1 is MNHEY and CDR2 is SMNVEV (reference sequence). Trimming stripped 5 bases from V and 3 bases from J, with 14 bases between. The length of the CDR3 is 14 residues. Through a sample-barcoded 5' primer and a J-beta primer mix, a second PCR was run for roughly 6 to 11 cycles. Each CDR3 protein gets one entry after TCRdb re-called the 5' RACE reads with MiXCR. The sample records some 1.6 million distinct CDR3 sequences, around 36% being singletons.

The material sequenced was blood. The receptor was derived from a woman in her twenties or thirties in good health. The rearrangement uses TRBV27 and TRBJ2-7, with D possibly being TRBD2 (6 bases). The CDR3 nucleotides are TGTGCCAGCAGTCTGTCGGACGGGGGCTACGAGCAGTACTTC. Its protein is CASSLSDGGYEQYF.